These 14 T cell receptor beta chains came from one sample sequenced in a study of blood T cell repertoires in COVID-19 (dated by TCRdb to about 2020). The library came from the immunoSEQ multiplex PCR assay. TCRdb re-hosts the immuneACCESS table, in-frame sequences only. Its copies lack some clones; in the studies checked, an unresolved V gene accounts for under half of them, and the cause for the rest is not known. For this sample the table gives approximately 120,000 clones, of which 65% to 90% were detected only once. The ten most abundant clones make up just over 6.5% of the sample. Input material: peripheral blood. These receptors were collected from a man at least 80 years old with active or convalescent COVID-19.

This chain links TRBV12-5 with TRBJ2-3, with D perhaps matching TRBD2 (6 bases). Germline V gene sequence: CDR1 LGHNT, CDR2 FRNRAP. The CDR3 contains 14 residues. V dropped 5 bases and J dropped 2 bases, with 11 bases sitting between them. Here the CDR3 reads CASGMGLATDTQYF. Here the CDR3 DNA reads TGTGCTAGTGGTATGGGACTTGCCACAGATACGCAGTATTTT.

The CDR3 region has the DNA TGTGCCATCAGTGAGTCGTCCCTCGGCGGGAGGGCCTCGGAGGGGGAGCTGTTTTTT. This encodes CAISESSLGGRASEGELFF. V usage is TRBV10-3 and J usage is TRBJ2-2; 9 bases align to TRBD2. Germline V gene sequence: CDR1 ENHRY, CDR2 SYGVKD. The V segment lost 0 bases and the J segment 8 bases; nucleotides outside the gene matches: 16. The CDR3 has 19 residues.

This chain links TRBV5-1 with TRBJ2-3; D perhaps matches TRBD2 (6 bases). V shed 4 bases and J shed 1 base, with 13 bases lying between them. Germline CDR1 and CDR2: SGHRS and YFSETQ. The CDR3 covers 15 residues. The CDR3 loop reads CASSPELAGTDTQYF. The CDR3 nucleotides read TGCGCCAGCAGCCCAGAACTAGCCGGCACAGATACGCAGTATTTT.

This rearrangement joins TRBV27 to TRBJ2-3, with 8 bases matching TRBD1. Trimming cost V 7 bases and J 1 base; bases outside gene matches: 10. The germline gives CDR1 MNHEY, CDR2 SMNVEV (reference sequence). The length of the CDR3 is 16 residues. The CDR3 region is CASTSLGQGRTDTQYF. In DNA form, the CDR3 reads TGTGCCAGCACTAGCCTTGGACAGGGACGCACAGATACGCAGTATTTT.

The CDR3 DNA reads as TGTGCCAGCAGCACCGGACAGCCTCGCAGGTCACCCCTCCACTTT. Amino acid sequence: CASSTGQPRRSPLHF. The J gene is TRBJ1-6, the V gene TRBV5-6; D perhaps matches TRBD1 (6 bases). The CDR3 consists of 15 residues. CDR1 and CDR2 (germline): SGHDT, YYEEEE. Deletions cut 4 bases from V and 10 bases from J, with 18 bases between.

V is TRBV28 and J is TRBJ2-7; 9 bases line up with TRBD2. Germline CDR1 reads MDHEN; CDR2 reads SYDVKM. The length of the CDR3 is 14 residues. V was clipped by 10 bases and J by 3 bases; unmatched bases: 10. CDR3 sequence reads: CATDKTSGDYEQYF. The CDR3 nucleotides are TGTGCCACCGATAAGACTAGCGGTGACTACGAGCAGTACTTC.

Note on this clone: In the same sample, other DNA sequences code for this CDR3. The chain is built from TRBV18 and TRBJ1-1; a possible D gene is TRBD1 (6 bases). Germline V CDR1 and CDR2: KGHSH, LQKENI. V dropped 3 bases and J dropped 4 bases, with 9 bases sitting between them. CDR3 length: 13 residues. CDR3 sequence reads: CASSPGQSTEAFF. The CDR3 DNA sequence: TGTGCCAGCTCACCGGGACAATCCACTGAAGCTTTCTTT.

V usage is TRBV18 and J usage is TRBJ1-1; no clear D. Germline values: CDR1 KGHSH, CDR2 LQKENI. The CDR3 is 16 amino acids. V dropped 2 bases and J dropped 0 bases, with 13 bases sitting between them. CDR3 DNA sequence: TGTGCCAGCTCACCAGGGCAGATGCCTATGAACACTGAAGCTTTCTTT. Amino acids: CASSPGQMPMNTEAFF.

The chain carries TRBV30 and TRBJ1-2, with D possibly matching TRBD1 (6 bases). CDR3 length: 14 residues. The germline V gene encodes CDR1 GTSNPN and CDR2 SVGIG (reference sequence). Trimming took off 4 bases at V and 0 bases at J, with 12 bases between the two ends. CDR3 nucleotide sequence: TGTGCCTGGACCTCACAGGGATCTAACTATGGCTACACCTTC. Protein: CAWTSQGSNYGYTF.

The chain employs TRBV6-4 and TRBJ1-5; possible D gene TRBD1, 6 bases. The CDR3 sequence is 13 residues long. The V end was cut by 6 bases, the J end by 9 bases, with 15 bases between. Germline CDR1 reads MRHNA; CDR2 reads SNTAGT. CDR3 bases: TGTGCCAGCAGCCGGGACACCCTTGGGCCCCAGCATTTT. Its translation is CASSRDTLGPQHF.

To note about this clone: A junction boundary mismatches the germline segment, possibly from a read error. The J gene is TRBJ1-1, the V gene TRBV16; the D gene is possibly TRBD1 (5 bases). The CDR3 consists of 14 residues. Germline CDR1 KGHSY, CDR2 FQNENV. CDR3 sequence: CASSESPGRTEAFF. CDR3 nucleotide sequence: TGTGCCAGCAGCGAATCCCCAGGGAGGACTGAAGCTTTCTTT.

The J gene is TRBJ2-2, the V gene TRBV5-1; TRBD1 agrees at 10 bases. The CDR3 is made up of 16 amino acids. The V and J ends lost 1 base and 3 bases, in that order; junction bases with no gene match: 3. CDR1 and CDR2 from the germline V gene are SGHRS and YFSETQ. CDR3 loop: CASSLSGQGYTGELFF. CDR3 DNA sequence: TGCGCCAGCAGCTTGTCGGGACAGGGGTACACCGGGGAGCTGTTTTTT.

The CDR3 nucleotides read TGTGCCAGCAGCGTAGGGGGCAGGGTCGGCTACACCTTC. It encodes CASSVGGRVGYTF. V usage is TRBV9 and J usage is TRBJ1-2, with D possibly matching TRBD1 (5 bases). The germline V gene has CDR1 SGDLS and CDR2 YYNGEE. Between the trimmed V and J ends, which lost 0 bases and 8 bases, there was a span of 11 bases. The CDR3 covers 13 residues.

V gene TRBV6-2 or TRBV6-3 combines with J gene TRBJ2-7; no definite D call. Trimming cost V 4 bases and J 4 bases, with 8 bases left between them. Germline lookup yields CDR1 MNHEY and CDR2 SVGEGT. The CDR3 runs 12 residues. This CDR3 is CASSFERYEQYF. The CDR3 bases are TGTGCCAGCAGTTTCGAGAGGTACGAGCAGTACTTC.